These 23 T cell receptor beta chains share one sample of origin, sequenced in a study of blood T cell repertoires in COVID-19. Generated by immunoSEQ multiplex PCR, the TCRdb table keeps only in-frame clones and is missing some. Among about 100,000 clones listed, about 85% were seen once. The specimen was peripheral blood. These receptors were obtained from a man in his fifties or sixties with active or convalescent COVID-19.

This clone came up a few times. The chain combines TRBV4-1 with TRBJ2-2; D is uncertain. Trimming cost V 0 bases and J 3 bases, with 14 bases left between them. Germline CDR1 reads MGHRA; CDR2 reads YSYEKL. The CDR3 length is 17 residues. CDR3: CASSQDRSGWYTGELFF. The CDR3 bases are TGCGCCAGCAGCCAAGATCGTTCCGGGTGGTACACCGGGGAGCTGTTTTTT.

The chain carries TRBV5-6 and TRBJ2-4, with D maybe TRBD2 (6 bases). V lost 1 base and J 0 bases, leaving 8 bases between the germline ends. Per the germline V gene, CDR1 is SGHDT and CDR2 is YYEEEE. The CDR3 contains 15 residues. CDR3 coding DNA: TGTGCCAGCAGCTTGATAGCGGTAGCCAAAAACATTCAGTACTTC. Residues: CASSLIAVAKNIQYF. Using reference TRBV5-6 and TRBJ2-4 for the parts outside the CDR3, the full variable domain is DAGVTQSPTHLIKTRGQQVTLRCSPKSGHDTVSWYQQALGQGPQFIFQYYEEEERQRGNFPDRFSGHQFPNYSSELNVNALLLGDSALYLCASSLIAVAKNIQYFGAGTRLSVL.

This clone was seen more than once but under ten times. The chain employs TRBV29-1 and TRBJ1-2, with D uncertain. Germline V CDR1 and CDR2: SQVTM, ANQGSEA. This CDR3 region has 13 residues. The V end was cut by 0 bases, the J end by 7 bases, with 12 bases between. The CDR3 DNA is TGCAGCGTTGAAGATCAGGAGGGTTTTGGCTACACCTTC. Amino acids: CSVEDQEGFGYTF.

This clone was counted once. The chain combines TRBV5-1 with TRBJ2-1; a weak D match, TRBD2 (6 bases). The CDR3 sequence is 17 residues long. V gave up 0 bases and J gave up 7 bases, with 20 bases separating them. From germline, CDR1 is SGHRS and CDR2 YFSETQ. Here the CDR3 reads CASSLDHGEAAWNEQFF. The CDR3 bases are TGCGCCAGCAGCTTGGATCATGGGGAGGCAGCATGGAATGAGCAGTTCTTC.

The V gene is TRBV19, the J gene TRBJ1-4; 7 bases agree with TRBD1. Trimming cost V 5 bases and J 3 bases; bases outside gene matches: 3. This CDR3 spans 14 amino acids. The germline V gene encodes CDR1 LNHDA and CDR2 SQIVND (reference sequence). This CDR3 reads CASSDTGANEKLFF. CDR3 nucleotides: TGTGCCAGTAGTGATACAGGGGCTAATGAAAAACTGTTTTTT.

The genes are TRBV13 and TRBJ2-2, with D tentatively TRBD1 (5 bases). V was clipped by 3 bases and J by 4 bases, with 6 bases between them. This CDR3 is built from 13 residues. The germline V gene encodes CDR1 PRHDT and CDR2 FYEKMQ (reference sequence). The CDR3: CASSFRVTGELFF. Written as DNA, the CDR3 is TGTGCCAGCAGCTTCAGGGTCACCGGGGAGCTGTTTTTT.

This chain connects TRBV6-5 to TRBJ2-5; TRBD1 is a possible D gene (6 bases). This CDR3 contains 15 residues. The V and J ends lost 4 bases and 5 bases respectively, with 17 bases between them. Germline V gives CDR1 MNHEY, CDR2 SVGAGI. The DNA for the CDR3 is TGTGCCAGCAGTTTCCTTCGCGACAGGTTGGAGACCCAGTACTTC. It codes for CASSFLRDRLETQYF.

The V and J genes are TRBV10-1 and TRBJ1-2; D is unresolved. Trimming shortened V by 2 bases and J by 8 bases, and 6 bases separated the two germline ends. The CDR3 covers 11 residues. Germline CDR1 and CDR2: WNHNN and SYGVQD (reference sequence). The CDR3: CASSEGGGYTF. The CDR3 DNA is TGCGCCAGCAGTGAGGGCGGCGGCTACACCTTC.

This chain connects TRBV29-1 to TRBJ1-1, with D unclear. The germline V and J ends were trimmed by 5 bases and 7 bases, with 17 bases remaining between them. Germline CDR1 is SQVTM and CDR2 is ANQGSEA. The length of the CDR3 is 13 residues. CDR3: CSVNDEGGHEAFF. The CDR3 DNA is TGCAGCGTTAACGACGAGGGTGGGCATGAAGCTTTCTTT.

The CDR3 bases are TGTGCCAGCAGCCAAGACCTTGGGACTAGCGCCTACAATGAGCAGTTCTTC. This codes for CASSQDLGTSAYNEQFF. The chain couples TRBV3-1 (or the pseudogene TRBV3-2) to TRBJ2-1, with 10 bases fitting TRBD2. The germline gives CDR1 LGHDT, CDR2 YNNKEL (reference sequence). Unmatched junction bases numbered 4, after V lost 0 bases and J lost 2 bases. The CDR3 sequence is 17 residues long.

This clone occurred a few times. V is TRBV10-2 and J is TRBJ1-3; no reliable D call. Deletions cut 9 bases from V and 0 bases from J, with 3 bases between. The germline V gene has CDR1 WSHSY and CDR2 SAAADI. The CDR3 spans 11 residues. The CDR3 loop reads CASSSGNTIYF. DNA for the CDR3: TGCGCCAGTAGCTCTGGAAACACCATATATTTT.

J is TRBJ1-1 and V is TRBV19; no clear D. The germline CDR1 and CDR2 sequences are LNHDA and SQIVND (reference sequence). The ends were cut back, 10 bases at V and 0 bases at J, with 12 bases in the middle. The CDR3 has 13 residues. The CDR3 region is CATSPAVNTEAFF. CDR3 nucleotides: TGTGCCACTTCGCCAGCGGTGAACACTGAAGCTTTCTTT.

The chain is built from TRBV18 and TRBJ2-7; D not certain. The length of the CDR3 is 14 residues. Per the germline V gene, CDR1 is KGHSH and CDR2 is LQKENI. With 0 bases removed from V and 6 bases from J, the gap between germline ends came to 12 bases. The CDR3 bases are TGTGCCAGCTCACCACCATCTAGATCCGTCGAGCAGTACTTC. This translates into CASSPPSRSVEQYF.

This clone was picked up one time. The chain couples TRBV24-1 to TRBJ2-3; 7 bases match TRBD2. CDR1 is KGHDR, CDR2 SFDVKD, per germline. CDR3 length: 17 residues. The trim removed 2 bases at V and 2 bases at J, leaving 9 bases unmatched. CDR3: CATSDSRRSGLTDTQYF. The CDR3 DNA reads TGTGCCACCAGTGATTCTAGACGTAGCGGGCTCACAGATACGCAGTATTTT.

This chain links TRBV27 with TRBJ2-3; TRBD2 aligns across 7 bases. Germline-derived CDR1 and CDR2 are MNHEY and SMNVEV (reference sequence). Trimming took 4 bases from V and 1 from J; bases not matched to a gene: 5. This CDR3 has 15 residues. The CDR3 sequence is CASSYAGAGTDTQYF. DNA for the CDR3: TGTGCCAGCAGTTACGCGGGAGCTGGCACAGATACGCAGTATTTT.

V and J are TRBV7-9 and TRBJ1-4; the match to TRBD1 covers 9 bases. Germline CDR1 and CDR2: SEHNR and FQNEAQ (reference sequence). The CDR3 has 13 amino acids. After removal of 7 bases from V and 10 bases from J, the junction contained 7 bases not matched to a gene. The CDR3, as DNA: TGTGCCAGCAACAGGGGGCAGGAGGGAAAACTGTTTTTT. This sequence encodes CASNRGQEGKLFF.

The chain is built from TRBV7-8 and TRBJ1-2, with D tentatively TRBD1 (5 bases). Germline V lookup: CDR1 SGHVS, CDR2 FQNEAQ. Deletions cut 1 base from V and 4 bases from J, with 13 bases between. The CDR3 length is 15 residues. The CDR3 nucleotides are TGTGCCAGCAGCTTAGACGGGGGAATAGCCTATGGCTACACCTTC. This codes for CASSLDGGIAYGYTF.

The rearrangement links TRBV28 to TRBJ1-1; D is ambiguous. V shed 7 bases and J shed 1 base, with 7 bases lying between them. Per germline, CDR1 MDHEN and CDR2 SYDVKM. This CDR3 spans 12 amino acids. The CDR3 DNA reads as TGTGCCAGCATCAGTACGAACACTGAAGCTTTCTTT. Protein sequence: CASISTNTEAFF. Supplemented by reference TRBV28 and TRBJ1-1, the full variable domain reads DVKVTQSSRYLVKRTGEKVFLECVQDMDHENMFWYRQDPGLGLRLIYFSYDVKMKEKGDIPEGYSVSREKKERFSLILESASTNQTSMYLCASISTNTEAFFGQGTRLTVV.

The V gene is TRBV24-1, the J gene TRBJ2-5, with TRBD1 matching over 8 bases. Germline V gene sequence: CDR1 KGHDR, CDR2 SFDVKD. The CDR3 covers 15 residues. The junction had 8 bases not matched to a gene; V was cut back by 4 bases and J by 5 bases. The CDR3 DNA reads TGTGCCACCAGTGACGGACAGGGAGTTTTGGAGACCCAGTACTTC. Encoded protein: CATSDGQGVLETQYF.

The chain couples TRBV7-8 to TRBJ2-6; the match to TRBD2 covers 11 bases. V trimming: 2 bases; J trimming: 0 bases; junction bases outside the gene matches: 9. The CDR3 runs 20 residues. Looked up from germline, CDR1 is SGHVS and CDR2 is FQNEAQ. CDR3 coding DNA: TGTGCCAGCAGCTTACCTCGGACTAGCGGGTACCTCTCTGGGGCCAACGTCCTGACTTTC. Translated, it gives CASSLPRTSGYLSGANVLTF.

The gene calls are TRBV25-1 and TRBJ2-2; 7 nucleotides line up with TRBD2. CDR3 length: 15 amino acids. Germline V CDR1 and CDR2: MGHDK, SYGVNS. Germline trimming cut 3 bases from V and 1 base from J; bases unmatched to any gene: 2. Written as DNA, the CDR3 is TGTGCCAGCAGTGATGGGACTAAGAACACCGGGGAGCTGTTTTTT. Its protein product is CASSDGTKNTGELFF.

The chain has TRBV11-3 and TRBJ1-1; 7 nucleotides agree with TRBD1. Germline V gene sequence: CDR1 SGHNT, CDR2 YENEEA. The CDR3 spans 13 residues. With 5 bases clipped from V and 5 bases from J, the junction kept 5 bases outside the gene matches. The CDR3 protein is CASSRDRWTEAFF. The CDR3 nucleotides are TGTGCCAGCAGCCGGGACAGATGGACTGAAGCTTTCTTT. Supplemented by reference TRBV11-3 and TRBJ1-1, the full variable domain reads EAGVVQSPRYKIIEKKQPVAFWCNPISGHNTLYWYLQNLGQGPELLIRYENEEAVDDSQLPKDRFSAERLKGVDSTLKIQPAELGDSAVYLCASSRDRWTEAFFGQGTRLTVV.

V is TRBV29-1 and J is TRBJ1-1; 7 bases line up with TRBD1. The germline V gene encodes CDR1 SQVTM and CDR2 ANQGSEA. With 6 bases clipped from V and 2 bases from J, the junction kept 6 bases outside the gene matches. CDR3 length equals 13 residues. CDR3 coding DNA: TGCAGCGTCGCGACAGGGATTAACACTGAAGCTTTCTTT. Translated, it gives CSVATGINTEAFF.